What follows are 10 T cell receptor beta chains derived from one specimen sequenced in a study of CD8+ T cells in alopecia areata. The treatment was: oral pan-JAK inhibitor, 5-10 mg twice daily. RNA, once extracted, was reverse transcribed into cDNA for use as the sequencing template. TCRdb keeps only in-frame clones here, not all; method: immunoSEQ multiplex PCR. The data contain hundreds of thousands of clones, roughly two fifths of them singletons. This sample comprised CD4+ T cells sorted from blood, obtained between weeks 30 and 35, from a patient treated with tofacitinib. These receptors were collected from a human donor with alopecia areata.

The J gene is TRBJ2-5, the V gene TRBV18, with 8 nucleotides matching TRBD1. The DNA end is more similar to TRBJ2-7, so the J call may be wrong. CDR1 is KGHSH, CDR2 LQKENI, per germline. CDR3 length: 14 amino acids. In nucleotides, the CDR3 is TGTGCCAGCTCACCATCGACAGGGGAGGACGAGCAGTACTTC. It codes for CASSPSTGEDEQYF.

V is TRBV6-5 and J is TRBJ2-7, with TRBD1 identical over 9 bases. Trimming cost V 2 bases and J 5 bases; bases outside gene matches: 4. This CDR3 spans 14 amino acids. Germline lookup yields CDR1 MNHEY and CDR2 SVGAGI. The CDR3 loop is CASSYRTGDNEQYF. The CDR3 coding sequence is TGTGCCAGCAGTTACCGGACAGGGGATAACGAGCAGTACTTC.

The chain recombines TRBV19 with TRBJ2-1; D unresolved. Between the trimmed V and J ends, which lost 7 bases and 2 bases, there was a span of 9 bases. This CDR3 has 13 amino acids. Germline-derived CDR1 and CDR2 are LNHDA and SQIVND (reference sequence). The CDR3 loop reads CASKGNPYNEQFF. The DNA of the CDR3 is TGTGCCAGTAAAGGTAACCCCTACAATGAGCAGTTCTTC.

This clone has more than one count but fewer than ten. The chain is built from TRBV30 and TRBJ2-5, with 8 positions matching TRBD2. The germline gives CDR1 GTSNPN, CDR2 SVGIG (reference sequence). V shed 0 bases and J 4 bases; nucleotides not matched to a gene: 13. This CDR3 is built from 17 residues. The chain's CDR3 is CAWSVSRTSRGAETQYF. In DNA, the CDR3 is TGTGCCTGGAGTGTATCGAGGACTAGCCGGGGGGCAGAGACCCAGTACTTC.

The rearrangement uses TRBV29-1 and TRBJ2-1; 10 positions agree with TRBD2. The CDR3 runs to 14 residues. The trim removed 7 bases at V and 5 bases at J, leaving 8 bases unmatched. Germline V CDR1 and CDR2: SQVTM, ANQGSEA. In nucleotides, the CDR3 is TGCAGCGCCATGATTAGCGGGAGGAACAATGAGCAGTTCTTC. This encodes CSAMISGRNNEQFF.

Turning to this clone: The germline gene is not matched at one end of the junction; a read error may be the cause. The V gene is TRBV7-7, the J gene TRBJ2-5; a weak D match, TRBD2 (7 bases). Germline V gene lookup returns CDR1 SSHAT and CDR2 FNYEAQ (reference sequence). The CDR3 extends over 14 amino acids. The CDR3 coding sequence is TGTGCTAGCAGCTTAGGGGGGGCCCAAGAGACCCAGTACTTC. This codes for CASSLGGAQETQYF.

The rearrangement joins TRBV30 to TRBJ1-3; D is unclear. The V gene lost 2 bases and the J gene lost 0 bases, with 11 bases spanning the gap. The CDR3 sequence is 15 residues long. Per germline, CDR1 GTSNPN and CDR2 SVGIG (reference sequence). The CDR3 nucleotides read TGTGCCTGGAGTTTCCTCACCAACTCTGGAAACACCATATATTTT. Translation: CAWSFLTNSGNTIYF. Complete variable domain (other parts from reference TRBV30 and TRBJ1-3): SQTIHQWPATLVQPVGSPLSLECTVEGTSNPNLYWYRQAAGRGLQLLFYSVGIGQISSEVPQNLSASRPQDRQFILSSKKLLLSDSGFYLCAWSFLTNSGNTIYFGEGSWLTVV.

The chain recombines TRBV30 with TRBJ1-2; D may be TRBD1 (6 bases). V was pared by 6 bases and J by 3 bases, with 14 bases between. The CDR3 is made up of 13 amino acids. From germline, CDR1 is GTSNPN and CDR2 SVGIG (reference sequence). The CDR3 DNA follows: TGTGCCTGTCCAGGAGGGGGGTACTATGGCTACACCTTC. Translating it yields CACPGGGYYGYTF. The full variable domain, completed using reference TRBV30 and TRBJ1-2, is SQTIHQWPATLVQPVGSPLSLECTVEGTSNPNLYWYRQAAGRGLQLLFYSVGIGQISSEVPQNLSASRPQDRQFILSSKKLLLSDSGFYLCACPGGGYYGYTFGSGTRLTVV.

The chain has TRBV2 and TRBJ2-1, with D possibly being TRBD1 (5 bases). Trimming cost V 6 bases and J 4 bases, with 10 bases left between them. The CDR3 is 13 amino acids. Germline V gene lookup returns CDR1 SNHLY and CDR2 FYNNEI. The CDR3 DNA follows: TGTGCCAGCAGAGCGACAGAGTACAATGAGCAGTTCTTC. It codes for CASRATEYNEQFF.

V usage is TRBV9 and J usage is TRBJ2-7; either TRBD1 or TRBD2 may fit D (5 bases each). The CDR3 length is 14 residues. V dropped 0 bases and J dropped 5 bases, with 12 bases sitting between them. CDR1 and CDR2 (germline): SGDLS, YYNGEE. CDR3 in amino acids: CASSVASGSNEQYF. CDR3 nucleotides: TGTGCCAGCAGCGTAGCTTCAGGGAGCAACGAGCAGTACTTC.